The present entry profiles one TCR beta chain with its context. Its specificity is unknown. Here immunoSEQ multiplex PCR was the method, and the copy in TCRdb shows in-frame clones only, minus some. The table has around 160,000 clones, about 90% seen once. These data come from a study of T cell responses to AZD1222 COVID-19 vaccine. Regarding the study as a whole: In all cases, repertoires were sampled only after the peak T cell response. Baseline antibody screening turned up just a handful of seropositive AZD1222 recipients. Elevations in Spike-specific TCR breadth and depth followed administration of two AZD1222 doses.

Trimming pared 3 bases from V and 0 bases from J, leaving 4 bases between. Germline V gives CDR1 MDHEN, CDR2 SYDVKM. The CDR3 covers 13 residues. The V and J genes are TRBV28 and TRBJ2-3, with D uncertain. The specimen comprised peripheral blood, sampled on day 0 of AZD1222 vaccination. The receptor was derived from an adult in good health. The CDR3 nucleotides are TGTGCCAGCAGTTTCCTAAGCACAGATACGCAGTATTTT. The encoded protein is CASSFLSTDTQYF.